One and the same sample provided the 24 T cell receptor beta chains below, sequenced in a study of cytomegalovirus exposure and HLA in healthy donors (dated by TCRdb to 2015 to 2018). The receptor library was made with the immunoSEQ multiplex PCR assay. The multiplex PCR relied on a mix of 60 forward primers for TCR Vbeta segments and 13 reverse primers for TCR Jbeta segments. The clones in this table, taken by TCRdb from immuneACCESS, are in-frame only. Not every clone is retained; where verified, under half of the shortfall comes from an unresolved V gene, and the cause of the rest is unknown. This sample lists about 130,000 clones; 65% to 80% were detected once. Under 5% of the sample is held by the ten biggest clonotypes. Sequenced material: PBMCs. The receptors come from a male donor in good health and CMV-seropositive.

J is TRBJ1-4 and V is TRBV6-1; TRBD1 is a possible D gene (6 bases). The CDR3 has 13 amino acids. The germline V gene encodes CDR1 MNHNS and CDR2 SASEGT. Between the trimmed V and J ends, which lost 9 bases and 6 bases, there was a span of 14 bases. DNA for the CDR3: TGTGCCAGTACAGGGAGCCGGCATGAAAAACTGTTTTTT. This translates into CASTGSRHEKLFF.

In this sample, this clone turned up once. V gene TRBV2 combines with J gene TRBJ1-1; TRBD1 agrees at 7 bases. The ends lost 8 bases at V and 3 bases at J; junction bases unmatched: 12. The CDR3 covers 15 residues. CDR1 and CDR2 (germline): SNHLY, FYNNEI. CDR3 loop: CASLEGAGVDTEAFF. CDR3 sequence (DNA): TGTGCCAGCCTCGAGGGGGCCGGCGTTGACACTGAAGCTTTCTTT. Based on the CDR3 plus reference TRBV2 and TRBJ1-1, the full variable domain is EPEVTQTPSHQVTQMGQEVILRCVPISNHLYFYWYRQILGQKVEFLVSFYNNEISEKSEIFDDQFSVERPDGSNFTLKIRSTKLEDSAMYFCASLEGAGVDTEAFFGQGTRLTVV.

The genes are TRBV19 and TRBJ2-5, with D perhaps TRBD2 (5 bases). Trimming pared 7 bases from V and 11 bases from J, leaving 20 bases between. The length of the CDR3 is 13 residues. Germline V gene data show CDR1 as LNHDA and CDR2 as SQIVND (reference sequence). CDR3 sequence reads: CASIPAGDLEQYF. CDR3 DNA: TGTGCCAGTATCCCTGCGGGCGATCTAGAGCAGTACTTC.

The genes are TRBV18 and TRBJ1-5; unclear D gene. The CDR3 loop spans 14 amino acids. Germline V gene lookup returns CDR1 KGHSH and CDR2 LQKENI. V was cut by 4 bases and J by 5 bases, with 12 bases left in between. The chain's CDR3 is CASSLGGNHQPQHF. CDR3 nucleotide sequence: TGTGCCAGCTCACTAGGAGGGAATCATCAGCCCCAGCATTTT.

This rearrangement joins TRBV7-8 to TRBJ2-2, with D maybe TRBD1 (5 bases). V dropped 5 bases and J dropped 0 bases, with 13 bases sitting between them. This CDR3 comprises 16 residues. Germline loops: CDR1 SGHVS, CDR2 FQNEAQ. CDR3 DNA sequence: TGTGCCAGCAGCCCTAACAGGTTCGCGAACACCGGGGAGCTGTTTTTT. Translation: CASSPNRFANTGELFF.

The rearrangement links TRBV11-2 to TRBJ2-5; 11 bases align to TRBD1. From germline, CDR1 is SGHAT and CDR2 FQNNGV. V was pared by 5 bases and J by 5 bases, with 7 bases of the junction left unmatched. The CDR3 is 15 amino acids. This CDR3 reads CASSMGQGESETQYF. The CDR3 DNA sequence: TGTGCCAGCAGCATGGGACAGGGGGAGTCTGAGACCCAGTACTTC.

This sequence joins TRBV6-5 and TRBJ2-7, with 7 bases that match TRBD1. Germline trimming cut 0 bases from V and 5 bases from J; bases unmatched to any gene: 7. The germline gives CDR1 MNHEY, CDR2 SVGAGI. The CDR3 is 15 residues long. CDR3 sequence (DNA): TGTGCCAGCAGTTACTCGGTAACAGGGGTACACGAGCAGTACTTC. It specifies CASSYSVTGVHEQYF.

This clone came up a few times. V usage is TRBV28 and J usage is TRBJ1-1; perhaps TRBD1 as D (5 bases). The CDR3 loop spans 14 amino acids. Deletions cut 3 bases from V and 1 base from J, with 9 bases between. CDR1 is MDHEN and CDR2 is SYDVKM in the germline V gene. The CDR3 loop is CASSLTVKNTEAFF. The CDR3 DNA reads as TGTGCCAGCAGTTTGACAGTAAAGAACACTGAAGCTTTCTTT.

This sequence joins TRBV27 and TRBJ2-1; D might be TRBD1 (5 bases). Per the germline V gene, CDR1 is MNHEY and CDR2 is SMNVEV (reference sequence). V lost 3 bases and J lost 3, with 12 bases in between. This CDR3 region has 15 residues. The CDR3 DNA reads TGTGCCAGCAGTTTTGCGGCAGGGTACTACAATGAGCAGTTCTTC. The encoded protein is CASSFAAGYYNEQFF.

This sequence joins TRBV15 and TRBJ1-2; 10 nucleotides match TRBD1. This CDR3 has 13 residues. Trimming took 2 bases from V and 10 from J; bases not matched to a gene: 4. The V gene's germline CDR1 is LNHNV and CDR2 YYDKDF (reference sequence). The CDR3 bases are TGTGCCACCAGCAGAAGACAGGGGGCCTCCTACACCTTC. Translation: CATSRRQGASYTF.

The chain employs TRBV13 and TRBJ1-2; D may be TRBD1 (6 bases). Germline CDR1 reads PRHDT; CDR2 reads FYEKMQ (reference sequence). V was shortened by 3 bases and J by 2 bases, with 10 bases between the two germline ends. CDR3 size: 14 residues. The CDR3 DNA sequence: TGTGCCAGCAGCTTTTCCGGGACAAACTATGGCTACACCTTC. Protein product: CASSFSGTNYGYTF.

This sequence joins TRBV7-2 and TRBJ2-3; TRBD2 agrees at 7 bases. In germline, CDR1 is SGHTA, CDR2 FQGNSA. The CDR3 extends over 16 amino acids. Unmatched junction bases numbered 9, after V lost 5 bases and J lost 1 base. As DNA, the CDR3 is TGTGCCAGCAGCCCCTTGGCGGGAGATGGCACAGATACGCAGTATTTT. This codes for CASSPLAGDGTDTQYF.

The chain links TRBV5-4 to TRBJ2-3; 14 nucleotides line up with TRBD2. Unmatched junction bases numbered 10, after V lost 4 bases and J lost 0 bases. CDR1 and CDR2 from the germline V gene are SGHNT and YYREEE (reference sequence). This CDR3 is 19 amino acids long. Written as DNA, the CDR3 is TGTGCCAGCAGCGGCCCGGGACTAGCGGGAGTGCCTAGCACAGATACGCAGTATTTT. Translating it yields CASSGPGLAGVPSTDTQYF. The complete variable domain, with remaining parts taken from reference TRBV5-4 and TRBJ2-3, reads ETGVTQSPTHLIKTRGQQVTLRCSSQSGHNTVSWYQQALGQGPQFIFQYYREEENGRGNFPPRFSGLQFPNYSSELNVNALELDDSALYLCASSGPGLAGVPSTDTQYFGPGTRLTVL.

This chain uses TRBV2 with TRBJ1-2, with 8 bases lining up with TRBD1. Germline V gene sequence: CDR1 SNHLY, CDR2 FYNNEI. The CDR3 totals 16 residues. Germline trimming cut 6 bases from V and 1 base from J; bases unmatched to any gene: 10. The CDR3 sequence: CASSLPGGAGNYGYTF. The DNA for the CDR3 is TGTGCCAGCAGCCTCCCAGGGGGCGCGGGTAACTATGGCTACACCTTC.

This clone was seen only a few times. This sequence joins TRBV5-1 and TRBJ2-7; TRBD1 matches 9 bases. CDR3 length: 14 amino acids. V trimming: 4 bases; J trimming: 6 bases; junction bases outside the gene matches: 8. Germline values: CDR1 SGHRS, CDR2 YFSETQ. The CDR3 DNA reads as TGCGCCAGCAGCATCGAAGGGACAGGGCCCGAGCAGTACTTC. Amino acid sequence: CASSIEGTGPEQYF.

About this clone: A junction boundary mismatches the germline segment, possibly from a read error. The chain links TRBV7-9 to TRBJ1-2; D unclear. The CDR3 is 13 amino acids. Germline values: CDR1 SEHNR, CDR2 FQNEAQ (reference sequence). CDR3 in DNA: TGTTCCAGCAGCCGAAGGGAGGCGGGTGGCTACACCTTC. Translating it yields CSSSRREAGGYTF.

The gene calls are TRBV9 and TRBJ1-5; D ambiguous. The CDR3 extends over 15 amino acids. Germline V gene lookup returns CDR1 SGDLS and CDR2 YYNGEE. Trimming removed 6 bases from V and 1 base from J, with 14 bases in between. CDR3 in amino acids: CASKPGIGSNQPQHF. In nucleotides, the CDR3 is TGTGCCAGCAAGCCGGGAATTGGAAGCAATCAGCCCCAGCATTTT.

This clone was recorded a few times. The chain couples TRBV5-8 to TRBJ2-4; no definite D call. The CDR3 spans 15 residues. Trimming took off 0 bases at V and 1 base at J, with 8 bases between the two ends. Germline CDR1 and CDR2: SGHTS and YDEGEE. Here the CDR3 DNA reads TGTGCCAGCAGCTTGGCCGTGCGTGCCAAAAACATTCAGTACTTC. Translation: CASSLAVRAKNIQYF.

The V and J genes are TRBV14 and TRBJ1-1; 9 bases are a match to TRBD1. CDR3 length: 17 residues. The germline V gene has CDR1 SGHDN and CDR2 FVKESK. The V segment lost 0 bases and the J segment 3 bases; nucleotides outside the gene matches: 8. The CDR3 protein is CASSQDRGTGFDTEAFF. DNA of the CDR3: TGTGCCAGCAGCCAAGATCGAGGGACAGGGTTTGACACTGAAGCTTTCTTT.

This clone has just a few counts. CDR3 coding DNA: TGTGCCAGCAGTTACTTGGGGACAGCCTATGGCTACACCTTC. Protein product: CASSYLGTAYGYTF. The chain is built from TRBV6-6 and TRBJ1-2; TRBD1 aligns across 7 bases. The CDR3 covers 14 residues. CDR1 MNHNY and CDR2 SVGAGI come from the germline V gene (reference sequence). V trimming: 1 base; J trimming: 4 bases; junction bases outside the gene matches: 3.

The chain links TRBV5-6 to TRBJ2-7, with no clear D. The CDR3 extends over 13 amino acids. Germline CDR1 reads SGHDT; CDR2 reads YYEEEE. V lost 4 bases to trimming and J lost 7 bases, with 15 bases between them. CDR3 in DNA: TGTGCCAGCAGCCCTTTGTCCGGGTGGGAGCAGTACTTC. It translates to CASSPLSGWEQYF.

The CDR3 sequence: CASCKGLVSYEQYF. Here the CDR3 DNA reads TGTGCCAGCTGCAAGGGACTAGTTTCCTACGAGCAGTACTTC. The V call is TRBV28, the J call TRBJ2-7; 8 bases fit TRBD2. This CDR3 is built from 14 residues. The ends lost 8 bases at V and 1 base at J; junction bases unmatched: 7. Germline-derived CDR1 and CDR2 are MDHEN and SYDVKM.

The chain combines TRBV28 with TRBJ2-7; 7 positions match TRBD2. The germline CDR1 and CDR2 sequences are MDHEN and SYDVKM. The V and J ends lost 7 bases and 7 bases, in that order; junction bases with no gene match: 16. There are 15 residues in the CDR3. The CDR3 loop reads CASIPPGRAKMEQYF. The CDR3 DNA sequence: TGTGCCAGCATTCCCCCGGGGAGGGCTAAGATGGAGCAGTACTTC.

The chain links TRBV7-3 to TRBJ2-7, with 7 bases aligning to TRBD2. The V gene's germline CDR1 is SGHTA and CDR2 FQGTGA. Germline trimming cut 2 bases from V and 2 bases from J; bases unmatched to any gene: 3. This CDR3 contains 14 residues. The CDR3 sequence: CASSLQGGTYEQYF. For the CDR3, the DNA is TGTGCCAGCAGCTTACAGGGAGGGACCTACGAGCAGTACTTC.